These T cell receptor beta chains were read from a single sample in a study of B cell selection in AIRE deficiency. Profiled with immunoSEQ multiplex PCR; TCRdb holds only in-frame clones, not every one. The table has around 26,000 clones, about 90% seen once. The material sequenced was CD4+CD25+ Tregs sorted from PBMCs. The receptors here all came from a human donor in good health. Both conserved end residues are trimmed from each CDR3. Each record gives: J gene, V gene, CDR3 protein.

TRBJ1-4,TRBV25-1,ASSREGDEKLF
TRBJ2-7,TRBV19,ASSIDRTSGTYEQY
TRBJ2-5,TRBV5-1,ATSADSGPQETQY
TRBJ1-6,TRBV2,ASIPREYNSPLH
TRBJ2-5,TRBV9,ASSVRDQILQETQY
TRBJ2-3,TRBV5-6,ASTPTGLSTDTQY
TRBJ1-1,TRBV10-3,AISEDRNTEAF
TRBJ2-7,TRBV19,ASSIQTRGEQY
TRBJ1-5,TRBV5-1,ASSLYGQPQH
TRBJ2-2,TRBV5-1,ATQENTGELF
TRBJ1-4,TRBV21-1,ASSKGTRGTNEKLF